This TCR beta chain was sequenced for a study of T cell repertoires in cytomegalovirus infection. Study-level background: Public TCR beta signatures were indicative of both CMV infection and a matching HLA type.

Comments on this clonotype: Its antigen is unknown.

The V end lost 5 bases, the J end lost 0 bases, and 19 bases lay between the germline ends. Germline-derived CDR1 and CDR2 are SGHNT and YENEEA. The CDR3 runs to 17 residues. Study results and limitations: The study found HLA-C-restricted CMV-specific TCR beta clonotypes dominating the ex vivo response.

TCRdb reprocessed the reads via MiXCR and lists one record per CDR3 protein. Altogether about 740,000 distinct CDR3 sequences are present, 35% to 45% being singletons, with the ten largest covering around 2.8%. The source material was PBMCs. The rearrangement joins TRBV11-3 to TRBJ1-1, with D perhaps matching TRBD1 (5 bases). This TCR came from a human donor in good health (CMV status not recorded). Some clones in this sample may be carry-over from other donors' samples. As DNA, the CDR3 is TGTGCCAGCAGCCCCCGGGACTCCCGATACATGAACACTGAAGCTTTCTTT. This encodes CASSPRDSRYMNTEAFF.